The next 18 T cell receptor beta chains were all read from a single sample in a study of T cell changes during pregnancy in multiple sclerosis. Measured with immunoSEQ multiplex PCR; TCRdb has only the in-frame clones, and not every one. There are some 14,000 clones in the sample; roughly 84% occur only once, and 17% lies in the top ten. The sequences come from CD8+ T cells from peripheral blood mononuclear cells, collected after pregnancy. The receptors here all came from a female donor in good health, enrolled as a control in a pregnancy study.

This chain uses TRBV13 with TRBJ2-3; D is unclear. CDR1 and CDR2 from the germline V gene are PRHDT and FYEKMQ (reference sequence). V lost 9 bases, J lost 0 bases, and 7 bases lay in between. This CDR3 is built from 12 residues. The CDR3 protein is CASTGSTDTQYF. CDR3 DNA: TGTGCCAGTACCGGGAGCACAGATACGCAGTATTTT.

This clone was detected once. The chain combines TRBV19 with TRBJ2-7, with TRBD1 as a possible D gene (6 bases). The V gene's germline CDR1 is LNHDA and CDR2 SQIVND (reference sequence). This CDR3 has 14 residues. V shed 1 base and J shed 6 bases, with 13 bases lying between them. The CDR3 region has the DNA TGTGCCAGTAGTATAGGATCGGACAGCGCCGAGCAGTACTTC. This encodes CASSIGSDSAEQYF.

The rearrangement joins TRBV6-1 to TRBJ2-1, with 11 bases that match TRBD1. The CDR3 runs to 15 residues. The junction had 10 bases not matched to a gene; V was cut back by 9 bases and J by 6 bases. Germline CDR1 and CDR2: MNHNS and SASEGT. CDR3 sequence reads: CASNTGGTGGNEQFF. The CDR3 DNA sequence: TGTGCCAGTAATACCGGGGGGACAGGGGGCAATGAGCAGTTCTTC.

The genes are TRBV6-4 and TRBJ2-3; the match to TRBD1 covers 8 bases. The CDR3 sequence is 15 residues long. Trimming took 3 bases from V and 4 from J; bases not matched to a gene: 6. Per the germline V gene, CDR1 is MRHNA and CDR2 is SNTAGT. The CDR3 DNA reads TGTGCCAGCAGTGAAGGAACAGGGGGGTCAGATACGCAGTATTTT. Its protein is CASSEGTGGSDTQYF.

The gene calls are TRBV4-1 and TRBJ2-7; 7 bases fit TRBD1. V shed 0 bases, J shed 0 bases, and the junction held 2 bases outside the gene matches. This CDR3 has 15 residues. The V gene's germline CDR1 is MGHRA and CDR2 YSYEKL. The CDR3 region is CASSQEGTVSYEQYF. CDR3 DNA sequence: TGCGCCAGCAGCCAAGAGGGGACAGTCTCCTACGAGCAGTACTTC.

The chain couples TRBV13 to TRBJ2-7, with 7 nucleotides matching TRBD1. This CDR3 contains 14 residues. Germline lookup yields CDR1 PRHDT and CDR2 FYEKMQ (reference sequence). V lost 2 bases, J lost 6 bases, and 7 bases stayed unmatched. CDR3 nucleotide sequence: TGTGCCAGCAGCTTACGCATACAGGGGAGCGAGCAGTACTTC. Translating it yields CASSLRIQGSEQYF.

V is TRBV2 and J is TRBJ2-7; 9 bases align to TRBD2. The germline gives CDR1 SNHLY, CDR2 FYNNEI. After removal of 7 bases from V and 3 bases from J, the junction contained 10 bases not matched to a gene. The CDR3 has 15 amino acids. The CDR3 reads CASTPGLALYYEQYF. The CDR3 region has the DNA TGTGCCAGCACTCCGGGACTAGCCCTATACTACGAGCAGTACTTC.

The chain employs TRBV6-4 and TRBJ2-6, with a weak D call TRBD2 (5 bases). The length of the CDR3 is 16 residues. Trimming cost V 0 bases and J 3 bases, with 9 bases left between them. The V gene's germline CDR1 is MRHNA and CDR2 SNTAGT. In DNA, the CDR3 is TGTGCCAGCAGTGACTCGGAGGCAGGTGGGGCCAACGTCCTGACTTTC. This translates into CASSDSEAGGANVLTF.

This clone is medium-sized within its sample. This chain uses TRBV10-3 with TRBJ1-1; D might be TRBD1 (6 bases). This CDR3 has 15 residues. CDR1 ENHRY and CDR2 SYGVKD come from the germline V gene. The V end was cut by 3 bases, the J end by 4 bases, with 15 bases between. CDR3 sequence reads: CAISEMVGAGTEAFF. The CDR3 DNA reads as TGTGCCATCAGTGAAATGGTGGGGGCGGGCACTGAAGCTTTCTTT.

V usage is TRBV9 and J usage is TRBJ1-5; maybe TRBD1 (6 bases). CDR1 and CDR2 (germline): SGDLS, YYNGEE. V lost 3 bases and J lost 1, with 8 bases in between. The CDR3 sequence is 14 residues long. In DNA, the CDR3 is TGTGCCAGCAGCGAAACAGGGAGCAATCAGCCCCAGCATTTT. Encoded protein: CASSETGSNQPQHF.

The rearrangement joins TRBV15 to TRBJ2-1; 9 positions match TRBD1. After removal of 8 bases from V and 6 bases from J, the junction contained 14 bases not matched to a gene. The germline V gene has CDR1 LNHNV and CDR2 YYDKDF (reference sequence). This CDR3 has 16 residues. CDR3: CATPLGGTGSVNEQFF. The DNA for the CDR3 is TGTGCCACCCCACTCGGCGGGACAGGGTCGGTCAATGAGCAGTTCTTC. The full variable domain, in which reference TRBV15 and TRBJ2-1 provide the parts outside the CDR3, is DAMVIQNPRYQVTQFGKPVTLSCSQTLNHNVMYWYQQKSSQAPKLLFHYYDKDFNNEADTPDNFQSRRPNTSFCFLDIRSPGLGDTAMYLCATPLGGTGSVNEQFFGPGTRLTVL.

V and J are TRBV9 and TRBJ1-1; tentatively, D is TRBD1 (5 bases). Germline V gene data show CDR1 as SGDLS and CDR2 as YYNGEE. V was cut by 0 bases and J by 0 bases, with 6 bases left in between. The CDR3 length is 14 residues. CDR3 nucleotide sequence: TGTGCCAGCAGCGTAGGGGGGGTGAACACTGAAGCTTTCTTT. It translates to CASSVGGVNTEAFF.

This rearrangement joins TRBV30 to TRBJ2-1; 7 positions match TRBD2. Germline lookup yields CDR1 GTSNPN and CDR2 SVGIG (reference sequence). The CDR3 spans 22 residues. J lost 3 bases, V lost 0 bases, and 26 bases had no gene match. CDR3 DNA sequence: TGTGCCTGGAGTGTAGAAGAGTATGGAGCGGGACTCCTCCTCTGCTACTACAATGAGCAGTTCTTC. This sequence encodes CAWSVEEYGAGLLLCYYNEQFF. The full variable domain, its missing parts supplied by reference TRBV30 and TRBJ2-1, is SQTIHQWPATLVQPVGSPLSLECTVEGTSNPNLYWYRQAAGRGLQLLFYSVGIGQISSEVPQNLSASRPQDRQFILSSKKLLLSDSGFYLCAWSVEEYGAGLLLCYYNEQFFGPGTRLTVL.

The rearrangement links TRBV10-3 to TRBJ2-3; tentatively, D is TRBD2 (5 bases). Germline lookup yields CDR1 ENHRY and CDR2 SYGVKD. The germline V and J ends were trimmed by 0 bases and 2 bases, with 12 bases remaining between them. The CDR3 has 16 residues. This CDR3 reads CAISESGLAATDTQYF. As DNA, the CDR3 is TGTGCCATCAGTGAGTCAGGACTCGCGGCCACAGATACGCAGTATTTT.

The V call is TRBV5-4, the J call TRBJ2-1; D gene ambiguous. Germline V gene sequence: CDR1 SGHNT, CDR2 YYREEE (reference sequence). The CDR3 totals 16 residues. V lost 4 bases to trimming and J lost 0 bases, with 14 bases between them. For the CDR3, the DNA is TGTGCCAGCAGCCCCTCCGGTCTGAGCTCCTACAATGAGCAGTTCTTC. Protein product: CASSPSGLSSYNEQFF.

J is TRBJ2-7 and V is TRBV14; D is possibly TRBD1 (6 bases). Germline assignment: CDR1 SGHDN and CDR2 FVKESK. This CDR3 has 14 residues. V shed 2 bases and J shed 3 bases, with 11 bases lying between them. DNA of the CDR3: TGTGCCAGCAGCCAATGGACAGTTTGCTACGAGCAGTACTTC. It is translated as CASSQWTVCYEQYF.

The chain recombines TRBV27 with TRBJ2-3; TRBD2 aligns across 9 bases. CDR1 is MNHEY and CDR2 is SMNVEV in the germline V gene (reference sequence). The CDR3 spans 14 residues. The ends lost 6 bases at V and 3 bases at J; junction bases unmatched: 4. The CDR3: CASRDSGSTDTQYF. CDR3 coding DNA: TGTGCCAGCAGGGATAGCGGGAGTACAGATACGCAGTATTTT.

In this sample, this clone turned up once. The chain is built from TRBV27 and TRBJ2-3, with D uncertain. Looked up from germline, CDR1 is MNHEY and CDR2 is SMNVEV (reference sequence). The CDR3 spans 12 residues. Trimming took off 6 bases at V and 0 bases at J, with 4 bases between the two ends. For the CDR3, the DNA is TGTGCCAGCAGCCAGAGCACAGATACGCAGTATTTT. Its protein product is CASSQSTDTQYF.